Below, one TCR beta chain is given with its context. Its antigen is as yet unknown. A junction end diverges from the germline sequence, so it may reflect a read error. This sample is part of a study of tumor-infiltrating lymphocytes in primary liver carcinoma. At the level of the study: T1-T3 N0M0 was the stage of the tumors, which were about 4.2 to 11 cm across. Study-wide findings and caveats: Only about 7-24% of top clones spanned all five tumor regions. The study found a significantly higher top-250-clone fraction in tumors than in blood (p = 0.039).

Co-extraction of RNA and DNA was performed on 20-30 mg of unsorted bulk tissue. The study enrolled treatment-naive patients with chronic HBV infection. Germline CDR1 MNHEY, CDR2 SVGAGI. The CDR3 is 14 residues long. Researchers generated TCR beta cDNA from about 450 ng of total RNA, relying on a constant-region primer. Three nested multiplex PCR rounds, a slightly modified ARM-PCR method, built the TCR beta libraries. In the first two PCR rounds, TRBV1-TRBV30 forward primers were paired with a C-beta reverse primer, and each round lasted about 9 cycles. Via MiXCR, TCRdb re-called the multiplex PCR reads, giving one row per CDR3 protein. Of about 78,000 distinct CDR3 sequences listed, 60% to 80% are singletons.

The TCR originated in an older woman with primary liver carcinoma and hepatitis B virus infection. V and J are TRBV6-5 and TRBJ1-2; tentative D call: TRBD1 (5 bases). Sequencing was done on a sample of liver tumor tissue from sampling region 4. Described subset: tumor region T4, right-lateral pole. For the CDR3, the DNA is TGTGCCAGCAGCGTAAGACAGAGGCGGTATGACTACACCTTC. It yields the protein CASSVRQRRYDYTF.